This T cell receptor (beta chain) comes out of a study of blood T cell repertoires in COVID-19. Study in general: Specimens from acute and convalescent COVID-19 originated in the United States, Italy and Spain.

Method: immunoSEQ multiplex PCR; TCRdb's copy keeps in-frame clones and lacks some. The table lists roughly 160,000 clones, 88% of them singletons, with under 30% in the top ten. V shed 3 bases, J shed 8 bases, and the junction held 4 bases outside the gene matches. The CDR3 contains 13 residues. The germline V gene encodes CDR1 KGHSH and CDR2 LQKENI. The sample consisted of peripheral blood. The origin of this receptor is a man aged 55 to 70 with acute or convalescent COVID-19. The V gene is TRBV18, the J gene TRBJ1-1, with 9 positions matching TRBD1. CDR3 in amino acids: CASSPIDRGEAFF. CDR3 coding DNA: TGTGCCAGCTCACCCATAGACAGGGGGGAAGCTTTCTTT.